The TCR beta chain under discussion was sequenced for a study of T cells after yellow fever vaccination. TCRdb re-called the 5' RACE reads through MiXCR, storing one row per CDR3 protein. The sample lists more than 120,000 distinct CDR3 sequences, 7% to 9% occurring once. A few counts support this clonotype. The CDR3 contains 14 residues. Looked up from germline, CDR1 is DFQATT and CDR2 is SNEGSKA (reference sequence). V lost 2 bases to trimming and J lost 3 bases; unmatched junction nucleotides: 1. Source: CD4+ T cells sorted from PBMCs, taken 5 days after the yellow fever booster vaccination. V usage is TRBV20-1 and J usage is TRBJ2-2; 9 nucleotides line up with TRBD1. The sequence was collected from a man in his thirties or forties who received the YFV17D yellow fever vaccine. The CDR3 bases are TGCAGTGCTAGAAGACAGGGGGACACCGGGGAGCTGTTTTTT. Translation: CSARRQGDTGELFF.